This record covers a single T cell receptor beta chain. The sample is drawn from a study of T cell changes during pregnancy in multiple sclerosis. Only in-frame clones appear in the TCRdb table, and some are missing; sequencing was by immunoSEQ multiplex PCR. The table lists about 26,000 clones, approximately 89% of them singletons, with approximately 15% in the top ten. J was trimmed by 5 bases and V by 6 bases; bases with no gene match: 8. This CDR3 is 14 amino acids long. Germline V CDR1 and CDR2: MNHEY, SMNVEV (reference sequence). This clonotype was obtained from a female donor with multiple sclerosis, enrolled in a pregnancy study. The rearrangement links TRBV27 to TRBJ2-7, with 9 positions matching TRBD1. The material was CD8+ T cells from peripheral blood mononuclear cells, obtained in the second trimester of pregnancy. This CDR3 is CASSLQGASHEQYF. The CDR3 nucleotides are TGTGCCAGCAGCTTACAGGGGGCTTCCCACGAGCAGTACTTC.